Presented here are 11 T cell receptor beta chains from one specimen sequenced in a study of blood T cell repertoires in COVID-19. The repertoire was sequenced with immunoSEQ multiplex PCR; TCRdb's copy has only in-frame clones and lacks some. The table includes about 93,000 clones, 80% detected once. Sample: peripheral blood. The receptors originated from a human donor in a cohort sampled during active COVID-19.

The CDR3 here is CASSTGQGGEQFF. CDR3 nucleotide sequence: TGTGCCAGTAGTACGGGACAGGGTGGTGAGCAGTTCTTC. The V and J genes are TRBV19 and TRBJ2-1, with 9 bases identical to TRBD1. Germline loops: CDR1 LNHDA, CDR2 SQIVND (reference sequence). The CDR3 runs to 13 residues. V dropped 4 bases and J dropped 9; count of bases not matched to a gene: 4.

The chain employs TRBV28 and TRBJ1-6, with D perhaps matching TRBD1 (6 bases). The CDR3 has 21 amino acids. Per the germline V gene, CDR1 is MDHEN and CDR2 is SYDVKM. V lost 1 base, J lost 1 base, and 23 bases lay in between. Here the CDR3 DNA reads TGTGCCAGCAGTTTATCCGCAGGGGCAGGGATAATAAGGTCCTATAATTCACCCCTCCACTTT. Encoded protein: CASSLSAGAGIIRSYNSPLHF. Filled out from reference TRBV28 and TRBJ1-6, the complete variable domain reads DVKVTQSSRYLVKRTGEKVFLECVQDMDHENMFWYRQDPGLGLRLIYFSYDVKMKEKGDIPEGYSVSREKKERFSLILESASTNQTSMYLCASSLSAGAGIIRSYNSPLHFGNGTRLTVT.

The chain has TRBV7-9 and TRBJ1-2; D is possibly TRBD1 (6 bases). CDR1 is SEHNR and CDR2 is FQNEAQ in the germline V gene (reference sequence). The CDR3 spans 15 residues. Trimming stripped 5 bases from V and 3 bases from J, with 16 bases between. The CDR3 DNA reads as TGTGCCAGCAGCGCCTACAGGGATAAGGACTATGGCTACACCTTC. It translates to CASSAYRDKDYGYTF.

The chain links TRBV5-5 to TRBJ2-3; 14 bases are shared with TRBD2. J lost 7 bases, V lost 3 bases, and 13 bases had no gene match. The length of the CDR3 is 18 residues. Per the germline V gene, CDR1 is SGHKS and CDR2 is YYEKEE (reference sequence). CDR3 sequence: CASSSGTSGSVKTNTQYF. The CDR3 DNA reads as TGTGCCAGCAGCTCCGGGACTAGCGGGAGCGTGAAGACAAATACGCAGTATTTT.

This clone was detected once. This chain joins TRBV5-1 and TRBJ2-2; weak D call: TRBD1 (6 bases). The CDR3 is 15 residues long. V gave up 0 bases and J gave up 5 bases, with 11 bases separating them. From germline, CDR1 is SGHRS and CDR2 YFSETQ. CDR3 region: CASSLEGDGTGELFF. The CDR3 bases are TGCGCCAGCAGCTTGGAGGGGGACGGGACCGGGGAGCTGTTTTTT.

This clone was seen a few times. The chain links TRBV7-9 to TRBJ2-1; D gene uncertain. The CDR3 runs to 13 residues. In germline, CDR1 is SEHNR, CDR2 FQNEAQ (reference sequence). Between the trimmed V and J ends, which lost 2 bases and 9 bases, there was a span of 11 bases. This CDR3 is CASSLYTVLEQFF. In DNA form, the CDR3 reads TGTGCCAGCAGCTTATATACAGTTCTTGAGCAGTTCTTC.

This sequence joins TRBV6-5 and TRBJ2-7, with TRBD2 matching over 10 bases. The CDR3 is made up of 15 amino acids. In germline, CDR1 is MNHEY, CDR2 SVGAGI. V lost 6 bases and J lost 2; bases outside the gene matches: 7. The CDR3 DNA follows: TGTGCCAGCAGAGCCTGGACTAGCGGTCCCTACGAGCAGTACTTC. Amino acids: CASRAWTSGPYEQYF.

V is TRBV19 and J is TRBJ1-2; 10 bases are a match to TRBD1. The ends lost 7 bases at V and 5 bases at J; junction bases unmatched: 7. CDR1 and CDR2 (germline): LNHDA, SQIVND (reference sequence). CDR3 length equals 14 residues. CDR3 coding DNA: TGTGCCAGTAATCCCGACAGGGGGCCTTATGGCTACACCTTC. Its protein is CASNPDRGPYGYTF.

The chain has TRBV6-6 and TRBJ2-2; TRBD1 matches at 11 bases. CDR3 length: 15 amino acids. The ends lost 9 bases at V and 6 bases at J; junction bases unmatched: 9. Per the germline V gene, CDR1 is MNHNY and CDR2 is SVGAGI (reference sequence). The DNA of the CDR3 is TGTGCCAGTTATCCGGACAGGGGGCGCCCCGGGGAGCTGTTTTTT. Its translation: CASYPDRGRPGELFF.

The V gene is TRBV2, the J gene TRBJ1-5; possible D gene TRBD1, 5 bases. Trimming pared 5 bases from V and 1 base from J, leaving 9 bases between. Germline V lookup: CDR1 SNHLY, CDR2 FYNNEI. The CDR3 extends over 14 amino acids. CDR3 sequence: CASSTGLSNQPQHF. The DNA of the CDR3 is TGTGCCAGCAGTACAGGTTTGAGCAATCAGCCCCAGCATTTT.

The chain employs TRBV25-1 and TRBJ1-5; D uncertain. The V end lost 1 base, the J end lost 7 bases, and 8 bases lay between the germline ends. Germline CDR1 MGHDK, CDR2 SYGVNS. The CDR3 is 13 amino acids. The CDR3 nucleotides are TGTGCCAGCAGTGAATTTGGGCCACAGCCCCAGCATTTT. It yields the protein CASSEFGPQPQHF.